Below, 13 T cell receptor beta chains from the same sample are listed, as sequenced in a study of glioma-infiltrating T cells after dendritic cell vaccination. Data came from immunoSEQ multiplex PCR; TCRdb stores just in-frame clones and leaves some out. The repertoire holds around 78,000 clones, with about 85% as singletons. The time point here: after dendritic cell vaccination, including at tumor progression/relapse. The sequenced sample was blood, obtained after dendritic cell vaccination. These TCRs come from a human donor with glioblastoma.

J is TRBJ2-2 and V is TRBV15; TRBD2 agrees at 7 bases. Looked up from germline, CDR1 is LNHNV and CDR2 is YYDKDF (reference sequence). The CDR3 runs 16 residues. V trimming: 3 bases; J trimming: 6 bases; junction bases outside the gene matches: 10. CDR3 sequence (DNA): TGTGCCACCAGCAGTAGGCGGGAGATGGTGGCCGGGGAGCTGTTTTTT. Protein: CATSSRREMVAGELFF.

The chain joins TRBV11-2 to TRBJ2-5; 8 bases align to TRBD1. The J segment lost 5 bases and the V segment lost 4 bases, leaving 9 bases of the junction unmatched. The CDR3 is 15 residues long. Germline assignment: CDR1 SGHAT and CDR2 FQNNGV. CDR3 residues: CASSWAGGAFETQYF. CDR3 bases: TGTGCCAGCAGCTGGGCAGGGGGCGCATTTGAGACCCAGTACTTC. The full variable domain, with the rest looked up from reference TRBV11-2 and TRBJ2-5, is EAGVAQSPRYKIIEKRQSVAFWCNPISGHATLYWYQQILGQGPKLLIQFQNNGVVDDSQLPKDRFSAERLKGVDSTLKIQPAKLEDSAVYLCASSWAGGAFETQYFGPGTRLLVL.

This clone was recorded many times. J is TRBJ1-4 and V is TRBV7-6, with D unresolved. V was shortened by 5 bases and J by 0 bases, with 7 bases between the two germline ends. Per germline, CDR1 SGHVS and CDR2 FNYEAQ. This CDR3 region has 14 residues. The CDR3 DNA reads TGTGCCAGCAGCCCCCTTGCAACTAATGAAAAACTGTTTTTT. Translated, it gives CASSPLATNEKLFF. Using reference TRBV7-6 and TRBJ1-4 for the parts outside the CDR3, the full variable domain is GAGVSQSPRYKVTKRGQDVALRCDPISGHVSLYWYRQALGQGPEFLTYFNYEAQQDKSGLPNDRFSAERPEGSISTLTIQRTEQRDSAMYRCASSPLATNEKLFFGSGTQLSVL.

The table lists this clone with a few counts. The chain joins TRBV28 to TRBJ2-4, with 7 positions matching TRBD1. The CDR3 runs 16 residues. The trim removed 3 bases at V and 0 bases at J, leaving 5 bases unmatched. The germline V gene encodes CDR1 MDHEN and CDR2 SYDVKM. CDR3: CASSLAGTVAKNIQYF. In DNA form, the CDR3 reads TGTGCCAGCAGTTTGGCCGGGACAGTAGCCAAAAACATTCAGTACTTC.

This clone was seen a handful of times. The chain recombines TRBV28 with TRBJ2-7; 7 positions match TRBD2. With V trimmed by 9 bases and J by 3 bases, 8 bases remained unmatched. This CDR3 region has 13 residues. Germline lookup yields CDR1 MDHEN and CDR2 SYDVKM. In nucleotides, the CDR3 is TGTGCCAGTGCCCCGGGGGGAATCTACGAGCAGTACTTC. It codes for CASAPGGIYEQYF.

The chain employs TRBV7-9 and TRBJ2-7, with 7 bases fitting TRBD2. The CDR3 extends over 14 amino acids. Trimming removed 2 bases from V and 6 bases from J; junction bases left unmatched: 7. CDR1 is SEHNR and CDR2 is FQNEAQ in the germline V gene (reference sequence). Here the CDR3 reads CASSLREGPGEQYF. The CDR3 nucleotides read TGTGCCAGCAGCTTAAGGGAGGGGCCGGGCGAGCAGTACTTC.

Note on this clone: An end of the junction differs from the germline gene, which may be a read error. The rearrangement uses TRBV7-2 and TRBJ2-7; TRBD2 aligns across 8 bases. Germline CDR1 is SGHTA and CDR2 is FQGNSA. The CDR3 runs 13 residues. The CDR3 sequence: CASSWGGGYGQYF. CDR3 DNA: TGTGCCAGCAGCTGGGGCGGGGGGTACGGGCAGTACTTC.

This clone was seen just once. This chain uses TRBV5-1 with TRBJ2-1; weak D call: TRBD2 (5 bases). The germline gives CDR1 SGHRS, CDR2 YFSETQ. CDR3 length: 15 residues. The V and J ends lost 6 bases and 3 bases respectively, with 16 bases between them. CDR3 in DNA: TGCGCCAGCACCTCAGTAGACGGGATCTACAATGAGCAGTTCTTC. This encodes CASTSVDGIYNEQFF.

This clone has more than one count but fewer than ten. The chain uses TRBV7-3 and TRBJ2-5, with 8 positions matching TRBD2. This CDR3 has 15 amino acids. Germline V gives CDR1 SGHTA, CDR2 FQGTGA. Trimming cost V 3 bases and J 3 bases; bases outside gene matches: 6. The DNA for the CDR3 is TGTGCCAGCAGCTTGGCGGGAGGTTGGAAAGAGACCCAGTACTTC. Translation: CASSLAGGWKETQYF.

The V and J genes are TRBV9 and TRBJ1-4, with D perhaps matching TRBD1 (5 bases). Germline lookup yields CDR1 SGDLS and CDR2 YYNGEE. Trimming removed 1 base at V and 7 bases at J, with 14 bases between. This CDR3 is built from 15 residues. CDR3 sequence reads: CASSVSQGWGEKLFF. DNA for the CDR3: TGTGCCAGCAGCGTATCCCAGGGATGGGGTGAAAAACTGTTTTTT. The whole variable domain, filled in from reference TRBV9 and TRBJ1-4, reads DSGVTQTPKHLITATGQRVTLRCSPRSGDLSVYWYQQSLDQGLQFLIQYYNGEERAKGNILERFSAQQFPDLHSELNLSSLELGDSALYFCASSVSQGWGEKLFFGSGTQLSVL.

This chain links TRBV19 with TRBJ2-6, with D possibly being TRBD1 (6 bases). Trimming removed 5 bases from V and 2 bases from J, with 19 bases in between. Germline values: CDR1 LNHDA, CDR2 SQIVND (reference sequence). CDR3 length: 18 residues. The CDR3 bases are TGTGCCAGTAGTGGAACAGGGTTCATTTACGCTGGGGCCAACGTCCTGACTTTC. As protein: CASSGTGFIYAGANVLTF. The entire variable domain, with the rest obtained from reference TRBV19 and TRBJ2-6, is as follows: DGGITQSPKYLFRKEGQNVTLSCEQNLNHDAMYWYRQDPGQGLRLIYYSQIVNDFQKGDIAEGYSVSREKKESFPLTVTSAQKNPTAFYLCASSGTGFIYAGANVLTFGAGSRLTVL.

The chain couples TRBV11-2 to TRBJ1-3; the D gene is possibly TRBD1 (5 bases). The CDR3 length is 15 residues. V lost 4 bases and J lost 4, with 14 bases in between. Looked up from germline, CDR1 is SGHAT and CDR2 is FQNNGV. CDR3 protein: CASSSGGLWGNTIYF. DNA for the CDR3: TGTGCCAGCAGCTCGGGGGGTCTCTGGGGAAACACCATATATTTT.

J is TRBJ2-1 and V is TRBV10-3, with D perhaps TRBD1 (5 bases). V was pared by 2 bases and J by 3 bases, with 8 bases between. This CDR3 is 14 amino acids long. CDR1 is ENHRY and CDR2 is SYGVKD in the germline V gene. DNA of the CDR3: TGTGCCATCAGTGAGCTGCAGGGCTACAATGAGCAGTTCTTC. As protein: CAISELQGYNEQFF.